This T cell receptor (beta chain) was sequenced during a study of T cell responses to AZD1222 COVID-19 vaccine (dated by TCRdb to about 2021). For the study in its entirety: TCR sequencing covered approximately 230 trial participants: 200 to 220 given two doses of AZD1222 and some 25 given two doses of MenACWY control vaccine. Trial participants were enrolled by age into subgroups of 18-55, 56-69 and 70-plus years, and around 140, 26 and 57 TCR-sequenced participants, respectively, were included in these subgroups.

The CDR3 regions of human TCRbeta chains were analyzed by immunosequencing. The study's processing was this. Repertoire TCRs were checked for matches against a reference library of SARS-CoV-2-specific TCRs that had been generated using the MIRA antigen-specificity platform. Breadth was defined as the fraction of unique TCRs that were SARS-CoV-2-associated. Depth was defined as the fraction of total T cells that were SARS-CoV-2-associated. Using the MIRA data, each spike-specific TCR was assigned both to the spike region to which the TCR was reactive and to a CD4 or CD8 class. Log10-transformed breadth and depth values were compared by one-way ANOVA with Sidak's multiple comparisons tests. Drawn from immuneACCESS, this table holds only the in-frame rearrangements with V and J called that TCRdb kept. Clones are partly lost; checked studies trace under half to an unresolved V gene and leave the rest unexplained. V and J calls and clone size are copied from that table; D and trimming were computed from the DNA. The sample table holds some 96,000 clones, of which approximately 84% were seen once. The leading ten clones occupy 11% to 15% of the sample.

Results the study describes overall, beyond this receptor: Conclusions about previously exposed vaccinees are limited because only six or seven AZD1222 recipients were SARS-CoV-2 seropositive at baseline. Participants were mostly white British and included more females than males, and it was suggested by the authors that clonal diversity may have been underestimated. In the small 56-69-year group, the increase in depth fell short of significance, most likely because of low power. Reportedly, close to half of the unique spike-specific TCRs recognized epitopes lying outside the regions that are mutated in the B.1.351 and B.1.1.7 variants. CD4 TCRs associated with the vaccine covered the entire spike protein, and the dominant responses were in regions 160-218 and 743-854. A significant rise in spike-specific TCR breadth and depth was observed after two AZD1222 doses relative to day 0 and relative to MenACWY recipients. No day 14 peak-response samples were available, so repertoires were characterized only after the peak T cell response.

Based on the germline V gene (reference sequence), the CDR1 and CDR2 sequences are LNHDA and SQIVND. The CDR3 runs 15 residues from the cysteine to the phenylalanine. The only DNA kept is the CDR3, 45 bases in frame from the first base. V has 4 bases trimmed and J has 6 bases trimmed; junction bases matching no gene number 4. On this clone itself: What this receptor recognizes is not known. Base qualities are not at hand, and no much larger clone is one base apart.

The sample's time point label, decoded: about 28 days (+/-7) after the second vaccine dose. AZD1222 recipients whose second dose came at about 4 weeks and those whose second dose came at about 12 weeks were combined into one group, since spike-specific TCR depth and breadth did not differ between the two schedules. Samples from vaccinated people were obtained from the UK trials COV001 and COV002, which included a single-blind randomized controlled phase 2/3 trial of AZD1222 (ChAdOx1 nCoV-19) in healthy adults. Trial participant PBMC samples were collected at day 0 and day 28 after the second dose for TCRbeta chain sequencing.

The sequenced sample was peripheral blood, obtained 28 days after the second AZD1222 dose. The TCR comes from an adult who received the AZD1222 COVID-19 vaccine. The sequence links TRBV19 to TRBJ2-2, and 11 junctional nucleotides match TRBD2. The CDR3: CASSTHSGRAGELFF. In nucleotides, the sequence is TGTGCCAGTAGTACCCATAGCGGGAGGGCCGGGGAGCTGTTTTTT.